A single T cell receptor (beta chain) is shown here with its context. What it binds is unknown. The ends lost 6 bases at V and 6 bases at J; junction bases unmatched: 5. Germline V gives CDR1 MDHEN, CDR2 SYDVKM. This CDR3 is 14 amino acids long. TCRdb keeps only in-frame clones here, not all; method: immunoSEQ multiplex PCR. The repertoire includes around 60,000 clones, about nine tenths of them detected once, and over 15% sits in the top ten. The entry originates in a study of OX40 agonist ivuxolimab in advanced cancers. Study conclusions and caveats: Not determined was the antigen specificity of the expanded peripheral T cells.

Blood samples were obtained at baseline, cycle 4 day 1, and cycle 7 day 1. This sequence originates from an adult with an advanced solid tumor such as melanoma, head and neck, liver or kidney cancer. The sequenced sample was CD4+ or CD8+ T cells sorted from blood, obtained in a trial of the OX40 agonist ivuxolimab. V is TRBV28 and J is TRBJ1-6; 7 bases are shared with TRBD1. For the CDR3, the DNA is TGTGCCAGCAGGAGACAGGGTTTTAATTCACCCCTCCACTTT. Amino acids: CASRRQGFNSPLHF.